This T cell receptor (beta chain) derives from a study of blood T cell repertoires in COVID-19. About the study: Samples representing acute and convalescent COVID-19 were sourced from the United States, Italy and Spain. PBMCs, B-cell-depleted T cells, or T cells were the source of the cDNA or gDNA that made up the material.

Trimming at V came to 3 bases and at J to 7 bases, leaving 5 bases not matched to a gene. There are 13 residues in the CDR3. Authors' processing steps: Reference gene primer amplification in the assay estimated nucleated cell counts. Only in-frame clones appear in the TCRdb table, and some are missing; sequencing was by immunoSEQ multiplex PCR. The D gene and trimming were derived from the DNA, and the V and J assignments and clone size from that table. The data show about 26,000 clones, approximately 86% seen once. V and J are TRBV12-3 or TRBV12-4 and TRBJ2-5; 7 bases line up with TRBD2. The receptor comes from a human donor in a cohort sampled during active COVID-19. Sequencing input: peripheral blood. CDR3 bases: TGTGCCAGCAGTTTTTCTGGGGAGGGGACCCAGTACTTC. Protein: CASSFSGEGTQYF.